This T cell receptor (beta chain) comes out of a study of T cell responses to AZD1222 COVID-19 vaccine. TCRdb's table, derived via immunoSEQ multiplex PCR, lists solely in-frame clones and lacks some. The data show about 140,000 clones, about 90% seen once. Germline assignment: CDR1 SGHTA and CDR2 FQGNSA. Trimming left V 6 bases short and J 3 bases short, with 12 bases between. The CDR3 spans 13 residues. As to this clone: Its antigen is unidentified.

The study, taken as a whole, reports: Regions 160-218 and 743-854 dominated among vaccine-associated CD4 TCRs spanning spike. Repertoire samples came only from after the peak T cell response.

Sequenced here: peripheral blood, sampled on day 0 of AZD1222 vaccination. This TCR derives from an adult in good health. The chain carries TRBV7-2 and TRBJ2-7, with D perhaps matching TRBD1 or TRBD2 (5 bases each). The CDR3 here is CASRRGDGYEQYF. The CDR3 nucleotides read TGTGCCAGCAGGAGAGGGGATGGCTACGAGCAGTACTTC.